This is a list of T cell receptor beta chains from one sample in a study of shared clonotypes between healthy human individuals. Measured with immunoSEQ multiplex PCR; TCRdb has only the in-frame clones, and not every one. The repertoire has more than 1 million clones, around three quarters of them found once; the top ten carry about 0.52%. The sequencing sample was made of memory CD4+ T cells from PBMCs. The receptors stem from a man aged 18 to 29 in good health. Some clones in this sample may be carry-over from other donors' samples. Each CDR3 is given with its conserved first and last residue.

TRBV29-1	TRBJ2-1	CSVGGTGGNEQFF
TRBV2	TRBJ2-7	CASIRRDEQYF
TRBV28	TRBJ1-4	CASSLRVSGEKLFF
TRBV10-3	TRBJ1-2	CAISSQGQGFYGYTF
TRBV5-1	TRBJ1-4	CASSLLGTGGDEKLFF
TRBV7-9	TRBJ1-1	CASSAGQGPPMNTEAFF
TRBV28	TRBJ2-5	CASSPVTGGPETQYF
TRBV7-2	TRBJ2-1	CASSLSAGGPRTYNEQFF
TRBV5-1	TRBJ2-1	CASSLPGLFNEQFF
TRBV9	TRBJ2-3	CASSVAPPDTQYF
TRBV5-6	TRBJ1-1	CASSFYSGPYAEAFF
TRBV27	TRBJ1-1	CASSLYVNTEAFF
TRBV4-2	TRBJ2-7	CASSRPGGDYEQYF
TRBV4-1	TRBJ1-3	CASSQGGSGGLGNTIYF
TRBV6-1	TRBJ2-2	CASRLDRATTGELFF
TRBV27	TRBJ2-3	CATLGRHTQYF
TRBV5-1	TRBJ2-7	CASSLAGSSYEQYF
TRBV30	TRBJ2-5	CAWIKPGTGEETQYF
TRBV7-3	TRBJ1-1	CASSSGQGISEAFF
TRBV2	TRBJ2-7	CASSPATAGIGDEQYF
TRBV11-2	TRBJ1-1	CASSLGTGTEAFF
TRBV28	TRBJ2-3	CASSLGAGTDTQYF
TRBV5-1	TRBJ2-3	CASSVQGAKDTQYF
TRBV6-5	TRBJ1-2	CASRQRQGVGYTF
TRBV9	TRBJ1-1	CASSVGHGGENTEAFF
TRBV30	TRBJ2-7	CAWSAQGYEQYF
TRBV19	TRBJ1-1	CASNQGGRLEAFF
TRBV5-1	TRBJ1-5	CASSPAGQSNQPQHF
TRBV29-1	TRBJ2-7	CSVEDPAYEQYF
TRBV2	TRBJ1-2	CASSAQINYGYTF
TRBV2	TRBJ2-2	CASSGTAGELFF
TRBV7-6	TRBJ2-6	CASSGGGNTGANVLTF
TRBV11-2	TRBJ2-2	CASSSGTSVNTGELFF
TRBV27	TRBJ2-2	CASSVREWAGELFF
TRBV5-6	TRBJ2-6	CASSLGVDGANVLTF
TRBV5-1	TRBJ2-5	CASSWPRGIRQETQYF
TRBV5-1	TRBJ2-3	CASSLDPITDTQYF
TRBV5-4	TRBJ1-2	CASSRGGTGTVANYGYTF
TRBV5-6	TRBJ1-5	CASSLGQNQPQHF
TRBV12-5	TRBJ2-3	CASGLSQTPGGADTQYF
TRBV10-1	TRBJ2-1	CATSGDPGNEQFF
TRBV7-2	TRBJ2-5	CASSPLGQTQYF
TRBV29-1	TRBJ2-3	CSVSGGSSTDTQYF
TRBV11-2	TRBJ2-5	CASSGGGETQYF
TRBV11-3	TRBJ1-1	CASSPGRTNTEAFF
TRBV29-1	TRBJ1-4	CSVATETNEKLFF
TRBV10-3	TRBJ2-1	CAIRRDLSSYNEQFF
TRBV2	TRBJ1-5	CASRDREGQPQHF
TRBV5-1	TRBJ2-7	CASSLSGAKEQYF
TRBV27	TRBJ2-7	CASSLSPRQGLQYF
TRBV28	TRBJ2-5	CASSDFGPGQETQYF
TRBV7-9	TRBJ2-1	CASSLSTSGMSEQFF
TRBV30	TRBJ2-6	CAWSGANVLTF
TRBV5-5	TRBJ1-2	CASSLAGSHYGYTF
TRBV9	TRBJ2-6	CASSVSTGGTSGLISGANVLTF
TRBV28	TRBJ2-2	CASSSQGRGVAGELFF